Following are 29 T cell receptor beta chains from one sample sequenced in a study of control samples from healthy donors and cancer patients. Generated by immunoSEQ multiplex PCR, the TCRdb table keeps only in-frame clones and is missing some. The sample holds approximately 180,000 clones, approximately 94% seen once. The sequencing input was blood. The receptors were sampled from a woman under 30 in good health.

The chain links TRBV11-2 to TRBJ2-5; D is unresolved. In germline, CDR1 is SGHAT, CDR2 FQNNGV. The CDR3 contains 14 residues. Trimming cost V 5 bases and J 4 bases, with 14 bases left between them. CDR3 in DNA: TGTGCCAGCAGCCCTACTCGGGTTGGAGAGACCCAGTACTTC. Encoded protein: CASSPTRVGETQYF. Looking up the rest from reference TRBV11-2 and TRBJ2-5 gives the full variable domain: EAGVAQSPRYKIIEKRQSVAFWCNPISGHATLYWYQQILGQGPKLLIQFQNNGVVDDSQLPKDRFSAERLKGVDSTLKIQPAKLEDSAVYLCASSPTRVGETQYFGPGTRLLVL.

In its sample, this clone was seen once. This chain uses TRBV27 with TRBJ1-4; D may be TRBD1 (6 bases). The CDR3 totals 16 residues. The germline gives CDR1 MNHEY, CDR2 SMNVEV (reference sequence). Trimming took off 5 bases at V and 8 bases at J, with 21 bases between the two ends. CDR3 DNA sequence: TGTGCCAGCAGTGGAGGGTGGTCACAGGGAAACGAAAAACTGTTTTTT. This encodes CASSGGWSQGNEKLFF.

This chain uses TRBV27 with TRBJ1-6; no firm D call. The V end lost 0 bases, the J end lost 2 bases, and 17 bases lay between the germline ends. CDR3 length: 19 amino acids. Germline values: CDR1 MNHEY, CDR2 SMNVEV (reference sequence). The CDR3 here is CASSLSAGLNRPYNSPLHF. The CDR3, as DNA: TGTGCCAGCAGTTTATCGGCAGGACTCAATCGCCCCTATAATTCACCCCTCCACTTT.

This chain uses TRBV19 with TRBJ1-1, with D possibly being TRBD1 (5 bases). Trimming pared 7 bases from V and 1 base from J, leaving 16 bases between. Germline CDR1 reads LNHDA; CDR2 reads SQIVND (reference sequence). There are 15 residues in the CDR3. The CDR3 DNA follows: TGTGCCAGTACCCTCCCCGGGGCGCGGAACACTGAAGCTTTCTTT. This gives the protein CASTLPGARNTEAFF.

The chain is built from TRBV10-3 and TRBJ1-3; 7 bases map to TRBD1. Germline V gives CDR1 ENHRY, CDR2 SYGVKD. The J segment lost 0 bases and the V segment lost 2 bases, leaving 10 bases of the junction unmatched. This CDR3 has 18 amino acids. CDR3 nucleotide sequence: TGTGCCATCAGTGAGAGGGTTACAGGGGTCCACTCTGGAAACACCATATATTTT. It translates to CAISERVTGVHSGNTIYF.

The chain employs TRBV6-2 or TRBV6-3 and TRBJ2-7; D tentatively fits TRBD1 or TRBD2 (5 bases each). V was cut by 6 bases and J by 0 bases, with 18 bases left in between. From germline, CDR1 is MNHEY and CDR2 SVGEGT. This CDR3 contains 16 residues. CDR3 region: CASSFAGTVSSYEQYF. In DNA form, the CDR3 reads TGTGCCAGCAGCTTCGCCGGGACCGTCAGCTCCTACGAGCAGTACTTC.

The chain is built from TRBV19 and TRBJ1-2; no clear D. There are 15 residues in the CDR3. Trimming removed 5 bases at V and 4 bases at J, with 17 bases between. Germline V lookup: CDR1 LNHDA, CDR2 SQIVND (reference sequence). CDR3 nucleotides: TGTGCCAGTAGTTCCCTCCCCAGTTCCCTCTATGGCTACACCTTC. It is translated as CASSSLPSSLYGYTF.

J is TRBJ1-1 and V is TRBV7-2; 8 nucleotides align to TRBD1. Germline loops: CDR1 SGHTA, CDR2 FQGNSA. The CDR3 has 14 residues. V lost 3 bases to trimming and J lost 1 base; unmatched junction nucleotides: 1. CDR3 coding DNA: TGTGCCAGCAGCTTCACAGGGGGGAACACTGAAGCTTTCTTT. This codes for CASSFTGGNTEAFF.

This clone was detected once. The genes are TRBV5-1 and TRBJ1-4; D is ambiguous. This CDR3 contains 14 residues. Between the trimmed V and J ends, which lost 4 bases and 5 bases, there was a span of 12 bases. Germline V gene data show CDR1 as SGHRS and CDR2 as YFSETQ. CDR3 loop: CASSLYGSNEKLFF. The CDR3 nucleotides read TGCGCCAGCAGCCTCTACGGATCAAATGAAAAACTGTTTTTT.

This clone was recorded once. The genes are TRBV6-5 and TRBJ1-5; D unresolved. The V end lost 8 bases, the J end lost 1 base, and 9 bases lay between the germline ends. Germline assignment: CDR1 MNHEY and CDR2 SVGAGI. This CDR3 has 13 residues. The CDR3 DNA reads as TGTGCCAGCGCGACCGGAAGCAATCAGCCCCAGCATTTT. Protein: CASATGSNQPQHF.

This clone was recorded only once. V is TRBV24-1 and J is TRBJ1-1, with a tentative D call TRBD1 (5 bases). CDR1 and CDR2 (germline): KGHDR, SFDVKD. This CDR3 spans 13 amino acids. V dropped 5 bases and J dropped 5 bases, with 11 bases sitting between them. This CDR3 reads CATSGLGGTEAFF. In nucleotides, the CDR3 is TGTGCCACCAGTGGGCTCGGGGGGACTGAAGCTTTCTTT.

The rearrangement joins TRBV11-2 to TRBJ1-2; TRBD1 is a possible D gene (5 bases). The germline V and J ends were trimmed by 5 bases and 1 base, with 17 bases remaining between them. The CDR3 has 16 residues. Germline CDR1 SGHAT, CDR2 FQNNGV. This CDR3 reads CASSTGLVGGNYGYTF. CDR3 sequence (DNA): TGTGCCAGCAGCACCGGATTGGTTGGGGGTAACTATGGCTACACCTTC. Full variable domain (rest looked up from reference TRBV11-2 and TRBJ1-2): EAGVAQSPRYKIIEKRQSVAFWCNPISGHATLYWYQQILGQGPKLLIQFQNNGVVDDSQLPKDRFSAERLKGVDSTLKIQPAKLEDSAVYLCASSTGLVGGNYGYTFGSGTRLTVV.

The chain combines TRBV2 with TRBJ2-5, with D possibly matching TRBD1 (6 bases). CDR1 and CDR2 from the germline V gene are SNHLY and FYNNEI. V was cut by 3 bases and J by 0 bases, with 11 bases left in between. The CDR3 consists of 15 residues. The chain's CDR3 is CASSDRTDYQETQYF. Here the CDR3 DNA reads TGTGCCAGCAGTGATCGGACAGATTACCAAGAGACCCAGTACTTC.

This clone has a single count. The V and J genes are TRBV6-6 and TRBJ1-6; possible D gene TRBD1, 5 bases. The CDR3 has 16 residues. Germline CDR1 reads MNHNY; CDR2 reads SVGAGI (reference sequence). Trimming pared 0 bases from V and 9 bases from J, leaving 15 bases between. CDR3: CASSYSPPDSFSPLHF. The CDR3 region has the DNA TGTGCCAGCAGTTACTCTCCCCCCGACAGTTTTTCACCCCTCCACTTT.

This chain joins TRBV19 and TRBJ1-5, with D uncertain. This CDR3 is 13 amino acids long. Germline-derived CDR1 and CDR2 are LNHDA and SQIVND (reference sequence). Trimming left V 2 bases short and J 6 bases short, with 8 bases between. The CDR3 is CASSITSGQPQHF. CDR3 bases: TGTGCCAGTAGTATAACGTCAGGTCAGCCCCAGCATTTT. The variable domain in full, completed from reference TRBV19 and TRBJ1-5, reads DGGITQSPKYLFRKEGQNVTLSCEQNLNHDAMYWYRQDPGQGLRLIYYSQIVNDFQKGDIAEGYSVSREKKESFPLTVTSAQKNPTAFYLCASSITSGQPQHFGDGTRLSIL.

The rearrangement links TRBV5-1 to TRBJ1-4; D not resolved. Germline CDR1 and CDR2: SGHRS and YFSETQ. CDR3 length: 14 residues. The germline V and J ends were trimmed by 0 bases and 3 bases, with 6 bases remaining between them. The CDR3 DNA reads TGCGCCAGCAGCTTGGGGCAGCCTAATGAAAAACTGTTTTTT. Residues: CASSLGQPNEKLFF.

The V call is TRBV7-6, the J call TRBJ1-5, with 9 bases aligning to TRBD1. CDR3 length: 16 residues. Germline CDR1 and CDR2: SGHVS and FNYEAQ. V lost 4 bases to trimming and J lost 5 bases; unmatched junction nucleotides: 9. CDR3 residues: CASSSQEGTGYQPQHF. In DNA form, the CDR3 reads TGTGCCAGCAGCTCCCAGGAGGGGACAGGGTATCAGCCCCAGCATTTT.

V usage is TRBV9 and J usage is TRBJ1-2; no clear D. This CDR3 contains 16 residues. Germline lookup yields CDR1 SGDLS and CDR2 YYNGEE. Trimming stripped 4 bases from V and 5 bases from J, with 21 bases between. CDR3 region: CASSYDSRAKSYGYTF. The CDR3 DNA reads TGTGCCAGCAGCTATGATAGCCGGGCCAAGAGTTATGGCTACACCTTC. The full variable domain, completed using reference TRBV9 and TRBJ1-2, is DSGVTQTPKHLITATGQRVTLRCSPRSGDLSVYWYQQSLDQGLQFLIQYYNGEERAKGNILERFSAQQFPDLHSELNLSSLELGDSALYFCASSYDSRAKSYGYTFGSGTRLTVV.

J is TRBJ1-1 and V is TRBV29-1; D gene unclear. The CDR3 sequence is 13 residues long. Germline V gene data show CDR1 as SQVTM and CDR2 as ANQGSEA. V was clipped by 5 bases and J by 0 bases, with 10 bases between them. Here the CDR3 DNA reads TGCAGCGTTATACCAGTTATGAACACTGAAGCTTTCTTT. Protein: CSVIPVMNTEAFF.

The V and J genes are TRBV29-1 and TRBJ2-3; no clear D. The CDR3 runs 13 residues. V lost 4 bases and J lost 5, with 13 bases in between. The germline gives CDR1 SQVTM, CDR2 ANQGSEA. This CDR3 reads CSVVIPTLDTQYF. The CDR3 nucleotides are TGCAGCGTTGTAATCCCAACATTAGATACGCAGTATTTT.

The gene calls are TRBV5-1 and TRBJ1-4, with D perhaps matching TRBD1 (6 bases). Trimming took 0 bases from V and 6 from J, leaving 9 bases between them. Germline V gives CDR1 SGHRS, CDR2 YFSETQ. The CDR3 consists of 14 residues. The CDR3 is CASSLGDTDEKLFF. The CDR3 DNA follows: TGCGCCAGCAGCTTGGGGGACACGGATGAAAAACTGTTTTTT.

In the case of this clone: Other DNA sequences from this sample encode an identical CDR3 as well. This chain joins TRBV18 and TRBJ1-4; D gene unclear. V dropped 2 bases and J dropped 0 bases, with 4 bases sitting between them. The CDR3 extends over 14 amino acids. Germline loops: CDR1 KGHSH, CDR2 LQKENI. CDR3 in amino acids: CASSPGATNEKLFF. The CDR3 DNA reads TGTGCCAGCTCACCAGGGGCAACTAATGAAAAACTGTTTTTT.

In its sample, this clone was seen a few times. The chain recombines TRBV6-6 with TRBJ1-1, with 7 nucleotides matching TRBD1. CDR3 length: 12 residues. J lost 7 bases, V lost 6 bases, and 5 bases had no gene match. Per germline, CDR1 MNHNY and CDR2 SVGAGI (reference sequence). CDR3 in amino acids: CASSETGIEAFF. For the CDR3, the DNA is TGTGCCAGCAGCGAGACAGGGATTGAAGCTTTCTTT.

V gene TRBV27 combines with J gene TRBJ1-1; no clear D gene. Germline CDR1 MNHEY, CDR2 SMNVEV (reference sequence). V lost 5 bases to trimming and J lost 6 bases, with 22 bases between them. The CDR3 totals 16 residues. The CDR3 is CASSPAPGGLVAEAFF. CDR3 DNA: TGTGCCAGCAGTCCAGCCCCAGGTGGGTTAGTGGCTGAAGCTTTCTTT.

The chain couples TRBV11-3 to TRBJ1-2; D call uncertain. CDR1 is SGHNT and CDR2 is YENEEA in the germline V gene. The ends were cut back, 0 bases at V and 7 bases at J, with 12 bases in the middle. The CDR3 sequence is 14 residues long. The CDR3: CASSLDGGEAGYTF. As DNA, the CDR3 is TGTGCCAGCAGCTTAGATGGCGGAGAAGCTGGCTACACCTTC.

The V gene is TRBV7-2, the J gene TRBJ2-2; maybe TRBD2 (6 bases). V lost 4 bases, J lost 6 bases, and 12 bases lay in between. This CDR3 has 14 amino acids. Germline CDR1 reads SGHTA; CDR2 reads FQGNSA. The CDR3 loop reads CASSSYGGSGELFF. DNA of the CDR3: TGTGCCAGCAGCTCCTACGGGGGTTCCGGGGAGCTGTTTTTT.

This chain uses TRBV19 with TRBJ2-1; no reliable D call. The CDR3 covers 16 residues. Germline CDR1 reads LNHDA; CDR2 reads SQIVND (reference sequence). Trimming left V 1 base short and J 6 bases short, with 16 bases between. CDR3 coding DNA: TGTGCCAGTAGTATAGGGATGGGGATATTCTCCAATGAGCAGTTCTTC. Protein: CASSIGMGIFSNEQFF. Based on the CDR3 plus reference TRBV19 and TRBJ2-1, the full variable domain is DGGITQSPKYLFRKEGQNVTLSCEQNLNHDAMYWYRQDPGQGLRLIYYSQIVNDFQKGDIAEGYSVSREKKESFPLTVTSAQKNPTAFYLCASSIGMGIFSNEQFFGPGTRLTVL.

The chain is built from TRBV15 and TRBJ2-2; TRBD1 aligns across 7 bases. CDR1 is LNHNV, CDR2 YYDKDF, per germline (reference sequence). The CDR3 contains 15 residues. With V trimmed by 0 bases and J by 6 bases, 4 bases remained unmatched. Written as DNA, the CDR3 is TGTGCCACCAGCAGAGAGAGGGGGCAGGCCGGGGAGCTGTTTTTT. Protein: CATSRERGQAGELFF.

The V gene is TRBV6-2 or TRBV6-3, the J gene TRBJ2-5, with a possible D match to TRBD2 (5 bases). The CDR3 has 13 amino acids. The germline CDR1 and CDR2 sequences are MNHEY and SVGEGT. V was cut by 3 bases and J by 7 bases, with 12 bases left in between. The CDR3 loop reads CASSYDLRVTQYF. CDR3 nucleotide sequence: TGTGCCAGCAGTTATGACCTGAGGGTGACCCAGTACTTC.